A selection of T cell receptor beta chains follows, all from one sample in a study of cytomegalovirus exposure and HLA in healthy donors. Some clones are missing from TCRdb's copy, which holds only in-frame ones; the method was immunoSEQ multiplex PCR. The data hold fewer than 200,000 clones, with roughly 76% observed a single time. Sequenced: PBMCs. These TCRs come from a woman in her forties or fifties in good health and CMV-seronegative. The CDR3 runs from the conserved cysteine through the conserved F or W. D genes are given only for firm matches. Some rows mark clone size as missing; the rest say once, few, many or name a class of expanded clone.

V gene	D gene	clone size	J gene	CDR3 DNA	CDR3 protein
TRBV19	TRBD1	.	TRBJ2-1	TGTGCCAGTAGTATTTCCGTGACAGGGTTTAATGAGCAGTTCTTC	CASSISVTGFNEQFF
TRBV5-4	.	.	TRBJ2-3	TGTGCCAGCAGAGGGGGACCGCGACACACAGATACGCAGTATTTT	CASRGGPRHTDTQYF
TRBV6-5	.	once	TRBJ2-5	TGTGCCAGCAGGTCGACAGGAGGGACCCAGTACTTC	CASRSTGGTQYF
TRBV9	.	.	TRBJ1-1	TGTGCCAGCAGCGCCCGTAGGAACACTGAAGCTTTCTTT	CASSARRNTEAFF
TRBV5-6	.	.	TRBJ2-1	TGTGCCAGCAGCCGCGGTGGGTCCTACAATGAGCAGCTCTTC	CASSRGGSYNEQLF
TRBV7-2	TRBD1	once	TRBJ2-1	TGTGCCAGCAGCTTGAAGGGGGCAAGCTACAATGAGCAGTTCTTC	CASSLKGASYNEQFF
TRBV13	TRBD1	.	TRBJ2-7	TGTGCCAGCAGCTTAGAGGACAGGGGGACCGAGCAGTACTTC	CASSLEDRGTEQYF
TRBV9	TRBD2	.	TRBJ2-5	TGTGCCAGCAGCGTCGGACTAGCGGGGGGTTCGATGGGGGAGACCCAGTACTTC	CASSVGLAGGSMGETQYF
TRBV7-7	TRBD2	.	TRBJ2-1	TGTGCCAGCAGCGACCCCCGGGACGGTGCGGGGGGTCTCAATGAGCAGTTCTTC	CASSDPRDGAGGLNEQFF
TRBV27	.	.	TRBJ2-1	TGTGCCAGCAGCAAAATCCGGGACTCGGACAATGAGCAGTTCTTC	CASSKIRDSDNEQFF
TRBV19	TRBD1	.	TRBJ2-2	TGTGCCAGTAGTACACAGGGGGCGGAGACCGGGGAGCTGTTTTTT	CASSTQGAETGELFF
TRBV27	TRBD2	.	TRBJ2-2	TGTGCCAGCAGCCCCGGGAGGGGAGTCGGGGAGCTGTTTTTT	CASSPGRGVGELFF
TRBV4-2	TRBD1	.	TRBJ1-5	TGTGCCAGCAGCCAAGATTCCGGGACAGTCAATCAGCCCCAGCATTTT	CASSQDSGTVNQPQHF
TRBV12-5	TRBD2	.	TRBJ2-1	TGTGCTAGTGGTTTGGTACTTTTCCCGAGCGGGACGAGAGACAATGAGCAGTTCTTC	CASGLVLFPSGTRDNEQFF
TRBV5-1	TRBD1	.	TRBJ2-7	TGCGCCAGCAGCAGGCGGACAGGGGGTGAAGAGCAGTACTTC	CASSRRTGGEEQYF
TRBV10-3	.	.	TRBJ2-1	TGTGCCATCGGGTGGGAGAGAAGCAATGAGCAGTTCTTC	CAIGWERSNEQFF
TRBV5-8	TRBD1	few	TRBJ2-7	TGTGCCAGCAGCTGGGCCGGTCGGGACAGCTACGAGCAGTACTTC	CASSWAGRDSYEQYF